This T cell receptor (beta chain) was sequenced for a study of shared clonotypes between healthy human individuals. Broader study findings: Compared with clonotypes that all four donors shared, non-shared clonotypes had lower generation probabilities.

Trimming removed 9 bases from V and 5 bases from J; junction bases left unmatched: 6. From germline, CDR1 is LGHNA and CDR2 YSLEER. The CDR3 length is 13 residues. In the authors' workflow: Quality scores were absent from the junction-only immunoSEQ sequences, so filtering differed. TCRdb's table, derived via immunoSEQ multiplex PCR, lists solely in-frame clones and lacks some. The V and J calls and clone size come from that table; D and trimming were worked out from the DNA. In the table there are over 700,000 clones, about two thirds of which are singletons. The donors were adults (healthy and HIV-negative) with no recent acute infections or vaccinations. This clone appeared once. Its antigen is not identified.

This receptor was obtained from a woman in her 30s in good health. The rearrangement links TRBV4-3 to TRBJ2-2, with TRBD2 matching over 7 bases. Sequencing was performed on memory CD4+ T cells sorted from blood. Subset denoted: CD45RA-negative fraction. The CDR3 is CASRGSGTGELFF. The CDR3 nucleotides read TGCGCCAGTCGCGGGAGCGGAACCGGGGAGCTGTTTTTT.